In this sample, the clone carrying this T cell receptor beta chain turned up a few times. This sample was included in a study of blood T cell repertoires in COVID-19. Study at large: Some COVID-19 samples were acute and others convalescent; all came from the United States, Italy and Spain. Nucleic acid was either cDNA or gDNA, and it came from T cells, B-cell-depleted T cells, or PBMCs.

Under the authors' procedure: Cell counts per sample came from amplifying reference gene primers. The repertoire was sequenced with immunoSEQ multiplex PCR; TCRdb's copy has only in-frame clones and lacks some. The D gene and trimming were derived from the DNA, and the V and J assignments and clone size from that table. Altogether under 150,000 clones are present, 81% being singletons, with the ten largest covering roughly 8.8%. The germline CDR1 and CDR2 sequences are MNHEY and SVGAGI. Trimming removed 8 bases at V and 4 bases at J, with 9 bases between. The CDR3 contains 13 residues. The chain uses TRBV6-5 and TRBJ1-6; D is uncertain. The sequenced material came from peripheral blood. The clonotype comes from a human donor with acute or convalescent COVID-19. The donor label of this sample is uncertain. The CDR3 coding sequence is TGTGCCAGCGTGGGCAGATATAATTCACCCCTCCACTTT. Protein product: CASVGRYNSPLHF.